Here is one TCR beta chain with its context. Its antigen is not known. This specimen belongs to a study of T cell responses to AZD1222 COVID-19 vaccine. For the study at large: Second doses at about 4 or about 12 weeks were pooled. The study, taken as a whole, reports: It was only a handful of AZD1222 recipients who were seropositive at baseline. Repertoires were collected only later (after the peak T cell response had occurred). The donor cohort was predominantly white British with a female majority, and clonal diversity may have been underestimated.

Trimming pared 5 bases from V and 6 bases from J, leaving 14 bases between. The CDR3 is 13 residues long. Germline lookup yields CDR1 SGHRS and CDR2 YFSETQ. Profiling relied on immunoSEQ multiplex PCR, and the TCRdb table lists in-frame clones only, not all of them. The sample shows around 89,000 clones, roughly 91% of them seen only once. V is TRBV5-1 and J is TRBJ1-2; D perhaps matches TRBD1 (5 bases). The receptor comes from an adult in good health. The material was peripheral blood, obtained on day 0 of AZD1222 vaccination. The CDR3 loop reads CASRDTSVDGYTF. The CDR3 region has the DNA TGCGCCAGCAGGGACACGTCTGTGGATGGCTACACCTTC.